This T cell receptor (beta chain) was found in a study of identical twins. Study conclusions and caveats: Abundant beta clonotypes from cord blood bore fewer insertions; memory repertoires lacked this pattern.

The CDR3 totals 14 residues. The germline V gene encodes CDR1 ENHRY and CDR2 SYGVKD. Trimming stripped 2 bases from V and 1 base from J, with 5 bases between. This clonotype was counted at least ten times. The antigen remains unidentified. Each CDR3 protein gets one entry after TCRdb re-called the 5' RACE reads with MiXCR. There are 150,000 or so distinct CDR3 sequences in the sample; roughly 3.5% occur only once, and around 8% lies in the top ten. This TCR was recovered from a man aged 18 to 30 in good health. The sequenced material came from memory T cells sorted from blood. This chain uses TRBV10-3 with TRBJ2-2; TRBD1 is a possible D gene (5 bases). CDR3 sequence: CAISETGNTGELFF. Written as DNA, the CDR3 is TGTGCCATCAGTGAGACAGGGAACACCGGGGAGCTGTTTTTT.